A single sample is the source of the 31 T cell receptor beta chains below, sequenced in a study of long-term antiretroviral therapy in people with HIV. Investigators performed immunoSEQ version v3.0 at survey level. Measured with immunoSEQ multiplex PCR; TCRdb has only the in-frame clones, and not every one. The sample records approximately 17,000 clones, approximately 80% being singletons. The material sequenced was unsorted PBMCs, taken 0.1 years before starting antiretroviral therapy. The receptors originated from a young man with HIV.

The chain links TRBV30 to TRBJ1-2; D may be TRBD1 (6 bases). V was trimmed by 8 bases and J by 7 bases, leaving 14 bases between them. The CDR3 extends over 11 amino acids. Germline CDR1 and CDR2: GTSNPN and SVGIG (reference sequence). CDR3 protein: CAAYRVSGYTF. Here the CDR3 DNA reads TGTGCCGCCTACAGGGTTAGTGGCTACACCTTC.

This clone appeared a few times. CDR3 coding DNA: TGTGCCAGCAGCTTTCAGGGGGCGAGTCAGCCCCAGCATTTT. As protein: CASSFQGASQPQHF. The chain links TRBV7-2 to TRBJ1-5; 8 bases line up with TRBD1. The germline V gene encodes CDR1 SGHTA and CDR2 FQGNSA. The CDR3 has 14 residues. After removal of 3 bases from V and 6 bases from J, the junction contained 4 bases not matched to a gene.

The chain carries TRBV9 and TRBJ2-1, with 11 positions matching TRBD2. From germline, CDR1 is SGDLS and CDR2 YYNGEE. V lost 4 bases to trimming and J lost 3 bases; unmatched junction nucleotides: 0. The length of the CDR3 is 14 residues. CDR3 DNA sequence: TGTGCCAGCAGCACTAGCGGGGGCTACAATGAGCAGTTCTTC. This codes for CASSTSGGYNEQFF.

The J gene is TRBJ2-7, the V gene TRBV7-2; 9 positions agree with TRBD1. Trimming removed 5 bases from V and 6 bases from J; junction bases left unmatched: 11. Germline lookup yields CDR1 SGHTA and CDR2 FQGNSA. This CDR3 is built from 15 residues. The CDR3 loop is CASSQRPGQGSEQYF. CDR3 bases: TGTGCCAGCAGCCAGCGCCCGGGACAGGGATCCGAGCAGTACTTC.

This clone was observed a single time. The chain has TRBV5-5 and TRBJ1-2, with TRBD1 matching 7 bases. The CDR3 contains 16 residues. Per germline, CDR1 SGHKS and CDR2 YYEKEE (reference sequence). V shed 0 bases and J 2 bases; nucleotides not matched to a gene: 7. DNA of the CDR3: TGTGCCAGCAGCTTGGCAGGGGGACTCAACAACTATGGCTACACCTTC. It translates to CASSLAGGLNNYGYTF.

This clone was observed a few times. This chain links TRBV28 with TRBJ1-5; D gene unclear. This CDR3 is 13 amino acids long. The V gene lost 4 bases and the J gene lost 5 bases, with 9 bases spanning the gap. Germline V gene lookup returns CDR1 MDHEN and CDR2 SYDVKM. In DNA form, the CDR3 reads TGTGCCAGCAGTTCCTCCCGACATCAGCCCCAGCATTTT. This codes for CASSSSRHQPQHF.

This chain connects TRBV7-9 to TRBJ2-1; D is undetermined. Germline V CDR1 and CDR2: SEHNR, FQNEAQ (reference sequence). The germline V and J ends were trimmed by 1 base and 5 bases, with 9 bases remaining between them. This CDR3 region has 14 residues. The CDR3 loop reads CASSLDHSDNEQFF. CDR3 sequence (DNA): TGTGCCAGCAGCTTAGATCACAGCGACAATGAGCAGTTCTTC.

V and J are TRBV28 and TRBJ1-3; the D is unclear. The V end lost 2 bases, the J end lost 2 bases, and 4 bases lay between the germline ends. This CDR3 comprises 13 residues. Germline-derived CDR1 and CDR2 are MDHEN and SYDVKM. The CDR3 region is CASSLAPGNTIYF. As DNA, the CDR3 is TGTGCCAGCAGTTTAGCCCCTGGAAACACCATATATTTT.

The J gene is TRBJ2-5, the V gene TRBV6-1; D might be TRBD1 (6 bases). The V end lost 2 bases, the J end lost 2 bases, and 21 bases lay between the germline ends. The CDR3 is 18 amino acids. Germline loops: CDR1 MNHNS, CDR2 SASEGT. The CDR3: CASSEPTRVVTGQETQYF. CDR3 in DNA: TGTGCCAGCAGTGAACCAACCCGTGTGGTGACAGGACAAGAGACCCAGTACTTC.

This clone was observed a single time. The gene calls are TRBV7-2 and TRBJ2-2; no firm D call. The CDR3 has 15 residues. Germline V gene lookup returns CDR1 SGHTA and CDR2 FQGNSA. Trimming took off 0 bases at V and 1 base at J, with 6 bases between the two ends. CDR3 amino acids: CASSLAPGNTGELFF. CDR3 in DNA: TGTGCCAGCAGCTTAGCCCCGGGGAACACCGGGGAGCTGTTTTTT. Variable domain in full (rest from reference TRBV7-2 and TRBJ2-2): GAGVSQSPSNKVTEKGKDVELRCDPISGHTALYWYRQSLGQGLEFLIYFQGNSAPDKSGLPSDRFSAERTGGSVSTLTIQRTQQEDSAVYLCASSLAPGNTGELFFGEGSRLTVL.

The chain links TRBV6-6 to TRBJ1-2; tentative D call: TRBD1 (6 bases). CDR1 MNHNY and CDR2 SVGAGI come from the germline V gene (reference sequence). This CDR3 comprises 15 residues. Trimming left V 4 bases short and J 0 bases short, with 12 bases between. This CDR3 is CASSSPKGANYGYTF. CDR3 in DNA: TGTGCCAGCAGTTCTCCAAAGGGGGCTAACTATGGCTACACCTTC.

This clone was counted only a few times. This chain connects TRBV14 to TRBJ1-2, with D tentatively TRBD1 (6 bases). CDR1 is SGHDN and CDR2 is FVKESK in the germline V gene. The CDR3 covers 15 residues. V lost 0 bases and J lost 3, with 11 bases in between. The CDR3 is CASSQDPTGDYGYTF. CDR3 bases: TGTGCCAGCAGCCAAGACCCGACAGGAGACTATGGCTACACCTTC. The variable domain in full, with the rest retrieved from reference TRBV14 and TRBJ1-2, is EAGVTQFPSHSVIEKGQTVTLRCDPISGHDNLYWYRRVMGKEIKFLLHFVKESKQDESGMPNNRFLAERTGGTYSTLKVQPAELEDSGVYFCASSQDPTGDYGYTFGSGTRLTVV.

DNA of the CDR3: TGTGCCAGCAGCCGGCAGGGGGCGAGTAAATACGAGCAGTACTTC. This encodes CASSRQGASKYEQYF. The chain uses TRBV5-6 and TRBJ2-7, with 8 bases aligning to TRBD1. CDR3 size: 15 residues. Trimming took 4 bases from V and 4 from J; bases not matched to a gene: 10. Germline V CDR1 and CDR2: SGHDT, YYEEEE.

The genes are TRBV27 and TRBJ2-1; D possibly corresponds to TRBD2 (6 bases). With 2 bases removed from V and 6 bases from J, the gap between germline ends came to 17 bases. Germline V lookup: CDR1 MNHEY, CDR2 SMNVEV (reference sequence). This CDR3 region has 16 residues. As DNA, the CDR3 is TGTGCCAGCAGTTTAGTGTTTGGGCCCGGGGGCAATGAGCAGTTCTTC. Its translation is CASSLVFGPGGNEQFF.

The chain joins TRBV10-3 to TRBJ2-7, with 7 bases fitting TRBD2. The CDR3 extends over 14 amino acids. Trimming took 5 bases from V and 4 from J; bases not matched to a gene: 8. CDR1 and CDR2 from the germline V gene are ENHRY and SYGVKD. Here the CDR3 DNA reads TGTGCCATCAGTAGCCCGGGACTATTGTACGAGCAGTACTTC. As protein: CAISSPGLLYEQYF.

This clone was counted a single time. The chain combines TRBV7-2 with TRBJ1-2, with D possibly TRBD1 on 6 matching bases. CDR3 size: 13 residues. V was pared by 5 bases and J by 3 bases, with 10 bases between. The germline CDR1 and CDR2 sequences are SGHTA and FQGNSA. CDR3 DNA: TGTGCCAGCAGCCTGGGACACGACTATGGCTACACCTTC. This translates into CASSLGHDYGYTF.

This clone was observed once. The chain carries TRBV2 and TRBJ2-7; the D is unclear. Trimming left V 1 base short and J 3 bases short, with 7 bases between. Germline CDR1 SNHLY, CDR2 FYNNEI. This CDR3 spans 13 amino acids. The DNA of the CDR3 is TGTGCCAGCAGTGAAGGGATCTACTACGAGCAGTACTTC. Its translation is CASSEGIYYEQYF. The entire variable domain, with the rest obtained from reference TRBV2 and TRBJ2-7, is as follows: EPEVTQTPSHQVTQMGQEVILRCVPISNHLYFYWYRQILGQKVEFLVSFYNNEISEKSEIFDDQFSVERPDGSNFTLKIRSTKLEDSAMYFCASSEGIYYEQYFGPGTRLTVT.

In regard to this clone: Other DNA sequences of this sample code for an identical CDR3. The chain recombines TRBV7-2 with TRBJ2-2; 15 bases line up with TRBD2. The CDR3 spans 17 residues. Per germline, CDR1 SGHTA and CDR2 FQGNSA. Losses at the gene ends were 5 bases for V and 4 bases for J; bases not matched to a gene: 5. CDR3 bases: TGTGCCAGCAGCCTAGGACTAGCGGGGGGGCCCACCGGGGAGCTGTTTTTT. It translates to CASSLGLAGGPTGELFF.

In this sample, this clone is medium-sized (0.01 to 0.1%). V and J are TRBV4-2 and TRBJ1-5; no clear D. V was cut by 4 bases and J by 2 bases, with 6 bases left in between. CDR3 length: 13 residues. Germline V gene data show CDR1 as LGHNA and CDR2 as YNFKEQ. This CDR3 is CASSPPGNQPQHF. The CDR3 nucleotides read TGTGCCAGCAGCCCCCCTGGCAATCAGCCCCAGCATTTT.

This chain uses TRBV6-1 with TRBJ1-2, with TRBD1 matching over 10 bases. The CDR3 is made up of 13 amino acids. From germline, CDR1 is MNHNS and CDR2 SASEGT. The V gene end was trimmed by 4 bases and the J gene end by 8 bases; junction bases not matched to a gene: 4. CDR3 coding DNA: TGTGCCAGCAGTGCGGACAGGGGGAGCGGCTACACCTTC. This gives the protein CASSADRGSGYTF.

CDR3 sequence reads: CASSYGQDRSSYEQYF. The CDR3 coding sequence is TGTGCCAGCAGTTACGGGCAGGATAGGAGCTCCTACGAGCAGTACTTC. The chain uses TRBV6-5 and TRBJ2-7; unclear D gene. The CDR3 has 16 residues. Germline V gene lookup returns CDR1 MNHEY and CDR2 SVGAGI. Trimming took off 2 bases at V and 0 bases at J, with 14 bases between the two ends.

A few counts support this clone. The genes are TRBV4-1 and TRBJ2-7; D gene uncertain. Trimming stripped 0 bases from V and 1 base from J, with 7 bases between. The CDR3 loop spans 14 amino acids. CDR1 MGHRA and CDR2 YSYEKL come from the germline V gene. CDR3 DNA sequence: TGCGCCAGCAGCCAAGATCCGGGTTCCTACGAGCAGTACTTC. Translation: CASSQDPGSYEQYF.

The gene calls are TRBV7-6 and TRBJ2-2; D assignment may be TRBD1 or TRBD2 (5 bases each). This CDR3 contains 16 residues. From germline, CDR1 is SGHVS and CDR2 FNYEAQ. Trimming stripped 3 bases from V and 2 bases from J, with 13 bases between. This chain's CDR3 is CASSFGDGLNTGELFF. CDR3 nucleotides: TGTGCCAGCAGCTTTGGGGACGGACTTAACACCGGGGAGCTGTTTTTT.

This sequence joins TRBV11-2 and TRBJ2-5, with D tentatively TRBD1 (5 bases). CDR3 length: 15 residues. V lost 3 bases and J 1 base, leaving 12 bases between the germline ends. The germline V gene encodes CDR1 SGHAT and CDR2 FQNNGV. CDR3 sequence reads: CASSFPRVTQETQYF. The CDR3 DNA reads as TGTGCCAGCAGCTTCCCCAGGGTGACCCAAGAGACCCAGTACTTC. Drawing the rest from reference TRBV11-2 and TRBJ2-5, the complete variable domain is EAGVAQSPRYKIIEKRQSVAFWCNPISGHATLYWYQQILGQGPKLLIQFQNNGVVDDSQLPKDRFSAERLKGVDSTLKIQPAKLEDSAVYLCASSFPRVTQETQYFGPGTRLLVL.

V usage is TRBV21-1 and J usage is TRBJ1-5; the table's D call of TRBD1 was not tested on the DNA. TRBV21-1 represents a pseudogene. CDR3 length equals 17 residues. The CDR3 here is CASSGRQGEWANQPQHF. In DNA, the CDR3 is TGTGCCAGCAGCGGCCGACAGGGGGAGTGGGCAAATCAGCCCCAGCATTTT.

CDR3 nucleotides: TGTGCCAGCAGACCTTATTGGAACACTGAAGCTTTCTTT. Encoded protein: CASRPYWNTEAFF. This chain links TRBV14 with TRBJ1-1; D is ambiguous. The germline V gene has CDR1 SGHDN and CDR2 FVKESK. V lost 6 bases and J lost 1, with 9 bases in between. The CDR3 contains 13 residues. Drawing the rest from reference TRBV14 and TRBJ1-1, the complete variable domain is EAGVTQFPSHSVIEKGQTVTLRCDPISGHDNLYWYRRVMGKEIKFLLHFVKESKQDESGMPNNRFLAERTGGTYSTLKVQPAELEDSGVYFCASRPYWNTEAFFGQGTRLTVV.

The V call is TRBV29-1, the J call TRBJ2-3, with D perhaps TRBD1 or TRBD2 (5 bases each). The germline V and J ends were trimmed by 8 bases and 6 bases, with 15 bases remaining between them. This CDR3 has 12 residues. In germline, CDR1 is SQVTM, CDR2 ANQGSEA. The CDR3 loop reads CSLTPGTDTQYF. CDR3 in DNA: TGCAGCCTCACCCCAGGGACGGATACGCAGTATTTT.

V is TRBV28 and J is TRBJ2-5; 8 positions agree with TRBD1. Trimming removed 3 bases from V and 4 bases from J; junction bases left unmatched: 4. Per germline, CDR1 MDHEN and CDR2 SYDVKM. The CDR3 runs to 14 residues. DNA for the CDR3: TGTGCCAGCAGTTTCTCCGGACAGGGAGAGACCCAGTACTTC. Amino acid sequence: CASSFSGQGETQYF. Variable domain in full (rest from reference TRBV28 and TRBJ2-5): DVKVTQSSRYLVKRTGEKVFLECVQDMDHENMFWYRQDPGLGLRLIYFSYDVKMKEKGDIPEGYSVSREKKERFSLILESASTNQTSMYLCASSFSGQGETQYFGPGTRLLVL.

This clone was counted a few times. The rearrangement uses TRBV7-2 and TRBJ1-5; no clear D gene. This CDR3 spans 13 amino acids. Germline values: CDR1 SGHTA, CDR2 FQGNSA. V gave up 1 base and J gave up 3 bases, with 4 bases separating them. CDR3 region: CASSLGVNQPQHF. The CDR3, as DNA: TGTGCCAGCAGCTTAGGGGTCAATCAGCCCCAGCATTTT.

The chain carries TRBV9 and TRBJ1-2; D is possibly TRBD1 (6 bases). CDR1 is SGDLS, CDR2 YYNGEE, per germline. The length of the CDR3 is 16 residues. V dropped 4 bases and J dropped 7 bases, with 23 bases sitting between them. CDR3 residues: CASSPYGGHSQGGYTF. The CDR3, as DNA: TGTGCCAGCAGCCCCTACGGGGGGCACTCCCAGGGTGGCTACACCTTC.

The chain links TRBV5-4 to TRBJ2-1, with 9 bases that match TRBD1. Unmatched junction bases numbered 10, after V lost 1 base and J lost 2 bases. CDR1 is SGHNT, CDR2 YYREEE, per germline (reference sequence). The CDR3 extends over 18 amino acids. CDR3 DNA sequence: TGTGCCAGCAGCTTGAATTCGGGACAGGGAAGGACCTACAATGAGCAGTTCTTC. Translation gives CASSLNSGQGRTYNEQFF.